The source of this T cell receptor (beta chain) is a study of cytomegalovirus exposure and HLA in healthy donors. CDR3 length: 15 residues. Unrecorded immune exposures were likely, despite nominal health at sampling. Of note for this clone: Its target is not known.

This PCR relied on a set of 60 Vbeta primers and 13 Jbeta primers. Method: immunoSEQ multiplex PCR; TCRdb's copy keeps in-frame clones and lacks some. Its listing shows under 200,000 clones. Overall study findings and caveats: Researchers reported from a later analysis that most CMV-associated TCR beta chains appeared HLA-restricted. The study labeled around 160 TCR beta chains cytomegalovirus-associated.

Material for sequencing was PBMCs. The clonotype originates from a man aged 25-45 years in good health and CMV-seronegative. V is TRBV21-1 and J is TRBJ2-3; the table's D call TRBD1 went unverified against the DNA. TRBV21-1 is a pseudogene segment. Here the CDR3 DNA reads TGTGCCAGCAGCAAAAAACAGCAGTGCACAGATACGCAGTATTTT. Protein sequence: CASSKKQQCTDTQYF.